These T cell receptor beta chains were read from a single sample in a study of T cells in Graves' hyperthyroidism and ophthalmopathy. TCRdb used MiXCR to reprocess the multiplex PCR reads, holding one entry per CDR3 protein. The sample has under 350,000 distinct CDR3 sequences; about 21% are singletons. The sequencing sample was made of blood. All receptors come from a woman in her 50s with Graves' hyperthyroidism. The CDR3 runs from the conserved cysteine through the conserved F or W. The order of the fields is J gene, V gene, CDR3 protein.

J gene: TRBJ1-3
V gene: TRBV6-5
CDR3 protein: CASSYSGTSGFGNTIYF

J gene: TRBJ2-5
V gene: TRBV15
CDR3 protein: CATSSRAGGAETQYF

J gene: TRBJ1-5
V gene: TRBV6-2/TRBV6-3
CDR3 protein: CASSYSGVGNQPQHF

J gene: TRBJ2-1
V gene: TRBV12-3/TRBV12-4
CDR3 protein: CASSLAGWGREQFF

J gene: TRBJ2-7
V gene: TRBV29-1
CDR3 protein: CSACTGTGAYEQYF

J gene: TRBJ1-5
V gene: TRBV12-3/TRBV12-4
CDR3 protein: CASSSEGSNQPQHF

J gene: TRBJ2-7
V gene: TRBV10-3
CDR3 protein: CAISETRTGGWYEQYF

J gene: TRBJ2-3
V gene: TRBV6-2/TRBV6-3
CDR3 protein: CASRASGQRYTDTQYF

J gene: TRBJ2-3
V gene: TRBV15
CDR3 protein: CATSRGRAGGADTQYF

J gene: TRBJ2-5
V gene: TRBV7-2
CDR3 protein: CASNQGPPSVEETQYF

J gene: TRBJ2-5
V gene: TRBV2
CDR3 protein: CASGGPYETQYF

J gene: TRBJ2-1
V gene: TRBV7-9
CDR3 protein: CASSFMVGGNEQFF

J gene: TRBJ1-6
V gene: TRBV14
CDR3 protein: CASSQTGGARSPLHF

J gene: TRBJ1-2
V gene: TRBV10-2
CDR3 protein: CASSELRLLYGYTF

J gene: TRBJ2-1
V gene: TRBV11-1
CDR3 protein: CASPREDEQFF

J gene: TRBJ2-3
V gene: TRBV6-1
CDR3 protein: CASRKREGMSDTQYF

J gene: TRBJ2-3
V gene: TRBV20-1
CDR3 protein: CSASRPESGVEDTQYF

J gene: TRBJ2-7
V gene: TRBV5-1
CDR3 protein: CASSSDRVGEQYF

J gene: TRBJ2-1
V gene: TRBV9
CDR3 protein: CASSPLWSYNEQFF

J gene: TRBJ1-2
V gene: TRBV4-1
CDR3 protein: CASSQDSNKNYGYTF

J gene: TRBJ1-5
V gene: TRBV20-1
CDR3 protein: CSAPGQGIGQPQHF

J gene: TRBJ1-2
V gene: TRBV7-8
CDR3 protein: CASSLGGQGAGNYGYTF

J gene: TRBJ1-1
V gene: TRBV20-1
CDR3 protein: CSARREYTEAFF

J gene: TRBJ2-2
V gene: TRBV2
CDR3 protein: CASSETGHTGELFF

J gene: TRBJ2-1
V gene: TRBV5-1
CDR3 protein: CASFPGTSDAEQFF

J gene: TRBJ2-7
V gene: TRBV2
CDR3 protein: CASSRTGENTGDWYEQYF

J gene: TRBJ1-1
V gene: TRBV19
CDR3 protein: CASSSGRTGTPEAFF

J gene: TRBJ1-4
V gene: TRBV2
CDR3 protein: CASSTKGDASEKLFF

J gene: TRBJ2-3
V gene: TRBV12-3/TRBV12-4
CDR3 protein: CAPLRGRNTDTQYF

J gene: TRBJ2-7
V gene: TRBV11-2
CDR3 protein: CASSIGAGVLHEQYF

J gene: TRBJ2-3
V gene: TRBV5-5
CDR3 protein: CASSPGTIGTGTQYF

J gene: TRBJ2-7
V gene: TRBV10-3
CDR3 protein: CAISAVDEQYF

J gene: TRBJ1-1
V gene: TRBV28
CDR3 protein: CAITTGTTEAFF

J gene: TRBJ2-5
V gene: TRBV20-1
CDR3 protein: CSARGQPQGTQYF

J gene: TRBJ1-1
V gene: TRBV19
CDR3 protein: CASSNRDGLEAFF

J gene: TRBJ2-1
V gene: TRBV24-1
CDR3 protein: CATSDLGTSGRREQFF

J gene: TRBJ1-3
V gene: TRBV30
CDR3 protein: CAWTPGGSGNTIYF

J gene: TRBJ1-1
V gene: TRBV7-2
CDR3 protein: CASSLVSAEAFF

J gene: TRBJ1-1
V gene: TRBV3-1
CDR3 protein: CASRAGQGAEAFF

J gene: TRBJ2-2
V gene: TRBV3-1
CDR3 protein: CASSRRTSGLTGELFF

J gene: TRBJ1-4
V gene: TRBV30
CDR3 protein: CAWTSGGEKLFF

J gene: TRBJ2-1
V gene: TRBV14
CDR3 protein: CASSRQAGVRNEQFF

J gene: TRBJ1-1
V gene: TRBV11-2
CDR3 protein: CASSLSGPLNTEAFF

J gene: TRBJ2-7
V gene: TRBV11-3
CDR3 protein: CASSLVSNSYEQYF

J gene: TRBJ2-1
V gene: TRBV11-2
CDR3 protein: CASSFRDRVGWGENEQFF

J gene: TRBJ2-2
V gene: TRBV11-1
CDR3 protein: CASSFTGTGVTGELFF

J gene: TRBJ1-4
V gene: TRBV2
CDR3 protein: CASSFTAVNEKLFF

J gene: TRBJ2-7
V gene: TRBV19
CDR3 protein: CASSIGLGPIQQYF

J gene: TRBJ2-7
V gene: TRBV20-1
CDR3 protein: CSARDSGSLPGEQYF

J gene: TRBJ2-3
V gene: TRBV27
CDR3 protein: CASLPVAGLSTDTQYF

J gene: TRBJ2-1
V gene: TRBV5-1
CDR3 protein: CASSLDPSSYNEQFF

J gene: TRBJ1-2
V gene: TRBV28
CDR3 protein: CASSLITRTGEGGYTF

J gene: TRBJ1-4
V gene: TRBV19
CDR3 protein: CASRTGTAVPNEKLFF